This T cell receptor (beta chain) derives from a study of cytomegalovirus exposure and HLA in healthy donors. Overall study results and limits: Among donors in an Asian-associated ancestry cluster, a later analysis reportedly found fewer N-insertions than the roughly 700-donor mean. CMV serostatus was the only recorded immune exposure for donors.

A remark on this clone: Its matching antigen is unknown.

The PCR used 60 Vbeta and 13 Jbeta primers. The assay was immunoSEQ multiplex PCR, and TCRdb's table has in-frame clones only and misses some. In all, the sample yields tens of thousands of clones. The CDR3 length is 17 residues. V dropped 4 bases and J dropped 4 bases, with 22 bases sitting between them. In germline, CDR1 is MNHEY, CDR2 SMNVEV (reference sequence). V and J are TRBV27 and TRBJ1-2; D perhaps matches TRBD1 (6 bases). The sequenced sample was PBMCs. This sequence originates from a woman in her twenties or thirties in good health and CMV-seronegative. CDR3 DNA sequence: TGTGCCAGCAGTTACTCGTTTACAGGGATGTCCTTCTATGGCTACACCTTC. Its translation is CASSYSFTGMSFYGYTF.